This entry describes one T cell receptor (beta chain). It lacks a known antigen. Per-base quality was not reported, and no clone a single base away is much larger than it. Cut back by 5 bases and 5 bases, the V and J ends lie 15 bases apart. Measured from the cysteine to the phenylalanine, the CDR3 is 14 residues long. The CDR3 DNA has 42 bases and is translated from base 1. CDR1 is given as ENHRY and CDR2 as SYGVKD, both from the germline V gene. This record comes from a study of blood T cell repertoires in COVID-19 (dated by TCRdb to 2018 to 2021). Some background on the complete study: Samples from collaborators originated in the United States, Italy and Spain and spanned both the acute and convalescent phases of COVID-19. The prospective study material was composed of cDNA or gDNA derived from T cells, B-cell-depleted T cells, or PBMCs. The dataset comprised deeply sampled blood TCRbeta repertoires from subjects exposed to, actively infected with, or recovered from COVID-19. A freely available public database, intended as a resource for researchers studying the immune response to SARS-CoV-2, is where the repertoires were released. Samples came from the ongoing ImmuneRACE study (first 160 participants) plus 1,254 subjects from 6 global collaborators. Sample metadata almost always included a de-identified subject ID, COVID-19 status, age in years and sex. Where available, HLA class I and class II types were obtained from metadata supplied by the sample provider rather than from assay-based typing. Study-level results and caveats: The quantity of clinical and demographic metadata differed by source and by participant and was supplied without curation.

Collaborating institutions collected whole blood in K2EDTA tubes following their own protocols. For TCRbeta analysis, collaborator samples were shipped as frozen whole blood, as isolated PBMCs, or as DNA extracted from either sample type. TCRbeta CDR3 regions were amplified from genomic DNA using the immunoSEQ Assay, a bias-controlled multiplex PCR. In the paper's pipeline: Nucleated cell counts per sample were estimated from amplification of reference gene primers within the assay. Sequence reads were collapsed and filtered to measure the absolute abundance of every unique TCRbeta CDR3 rearrangement. For each sample, productive Simpson clonality was calculated as the square root of Simpson's diversity index across productive rearrangements. TCRdb's version of the immuneACCESS table is confined to in-frame rearrangements and falls short of the full clone set. An unresolved V gene accounts for under half of the shortfall where checked; the remainder is of unknown origin. Clone size and the V and J calls come from that table; the DNA yielded D and trimming. Across this sample there are about 100,000 clones, with around 87% seen only once. Jointly, the top ten make up 11% of the sample.

The chain couples TRBV10-3 to TRBJ1-1; a tentative D call is TRBD1 (5 bases match). The sequencing input was peripheral blood. This TCR came from a woman in her 30s with acute or convalescent COVID-19. The CDR3 region: CAISSGPEGTEAFF. The DNA sequence is as follows: TGTGCCATCAGTTCAGGGCCCGAAGGGACTGAAGCTTTCTTT.